What follows describes a single TCR beta chain. What it binds is not known. Unique molecular identifiers were incorporated when the TCRbeta library was constructed. MiXCR, applied by TCRdb to the PCR reads, yields one record per CDR3 protein. The sample lists over 450,000 distinct CDR3 sequences, about 11% occurring once. This sample is drawn from a study of T-cell reconstitution after alpha-beta-depleted transplantation in children. Study-wide findings and caveats: Some patients' high day-60 TCRbeta diversity was attributed to recipient cells surviving conditioning.

CDR1 SQVTM and CDR2 ANQGSEA come from the germline V gene. V was pared by 4 bases and J by 9 bases, with 16 bases between. The length of the CDR3 is 13 residues. The sequence came from a child under 10 years old with inherited bone marrow failure, due to receive a stem cell transplant. This chain joins TRBV29-1 and TRBJ2-1; D tentatively reads TRBD1 or TRBD2 (5 bases each). The material sequenced was PBMCs, taken before TCRalphabeta/CD19-depleted stem cell transplant. CDR3 region: CSVAGPTSSEQFF. DNA for the CDR3: TGCAGCGTTGCGGGACCGACGTCTAGTGAGCAGTTCTTC.